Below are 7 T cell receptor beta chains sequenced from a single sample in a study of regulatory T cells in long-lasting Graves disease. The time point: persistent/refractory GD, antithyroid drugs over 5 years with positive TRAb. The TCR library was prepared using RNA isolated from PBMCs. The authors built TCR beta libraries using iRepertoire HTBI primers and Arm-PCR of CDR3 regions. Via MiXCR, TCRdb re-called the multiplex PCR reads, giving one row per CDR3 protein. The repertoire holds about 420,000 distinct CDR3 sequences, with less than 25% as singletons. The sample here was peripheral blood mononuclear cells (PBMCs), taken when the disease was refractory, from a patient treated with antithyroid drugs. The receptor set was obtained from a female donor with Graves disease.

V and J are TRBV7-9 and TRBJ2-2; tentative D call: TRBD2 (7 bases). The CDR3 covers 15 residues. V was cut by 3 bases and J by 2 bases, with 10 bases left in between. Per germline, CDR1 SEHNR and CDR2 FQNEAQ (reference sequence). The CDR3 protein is CASSFAGANTGELFF. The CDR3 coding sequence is TGTGCCAGCAGCTTTGCGGGGGCAAACACCGGGGAGCTGTTTTTT.

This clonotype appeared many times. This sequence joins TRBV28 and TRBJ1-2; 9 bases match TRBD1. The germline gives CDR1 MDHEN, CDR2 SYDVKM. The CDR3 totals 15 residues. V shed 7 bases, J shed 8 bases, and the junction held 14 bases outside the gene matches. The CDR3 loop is CASKTGTGFVWGYTF. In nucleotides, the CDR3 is TGTGCCAGCAAGACCGGGACAGGGTTCGTATGGGGCTACACCTTC.

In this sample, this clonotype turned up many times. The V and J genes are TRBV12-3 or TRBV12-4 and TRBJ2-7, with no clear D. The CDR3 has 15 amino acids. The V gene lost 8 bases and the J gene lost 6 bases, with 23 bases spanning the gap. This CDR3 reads CASGPGFQYEAEQYF. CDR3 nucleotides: TGTGCCAGCGGACCCGGGTTCCAATATGAGGCCGAGCAGTACTTC.

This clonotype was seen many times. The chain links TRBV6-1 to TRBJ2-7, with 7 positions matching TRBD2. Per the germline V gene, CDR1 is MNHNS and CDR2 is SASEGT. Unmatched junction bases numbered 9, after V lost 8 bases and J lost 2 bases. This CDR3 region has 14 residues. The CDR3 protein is CASLPRGSPYEQYF. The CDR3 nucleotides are TGTGCCAGCCTACCGCGGGGGTCCCCCTACGAGCAGTACTTC.

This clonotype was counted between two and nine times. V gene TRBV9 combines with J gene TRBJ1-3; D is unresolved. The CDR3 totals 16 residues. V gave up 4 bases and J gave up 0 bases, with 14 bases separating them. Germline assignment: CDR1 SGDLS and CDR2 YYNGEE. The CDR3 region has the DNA TGTGCCAGCAGCCCCCGTTGGTCTTCCTCTGGAAACACCATATATTTT. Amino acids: CASSPRWSSSGNTIYF.

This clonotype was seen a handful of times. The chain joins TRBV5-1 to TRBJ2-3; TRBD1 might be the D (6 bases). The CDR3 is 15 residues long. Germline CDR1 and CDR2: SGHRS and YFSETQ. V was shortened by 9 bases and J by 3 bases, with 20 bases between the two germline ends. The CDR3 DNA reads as TGCGCCAATTCACGCTCAGGGGATGCAACAGATACGCAGTATTTT. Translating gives CANSRSGDATDTQYF. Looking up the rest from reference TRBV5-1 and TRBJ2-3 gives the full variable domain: KAGVTQTPRYLIKTRGQQVTLSCSPISGHRSVSWYQQTPGQGLQFLFEYFSETQRNKGNFPGRFSGRQFSNSRSEMNVSTLELGDSALYLCANSRSGDATDTQYFGPGTRLTVL.

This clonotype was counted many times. In nucleotides, the CDR3 is TGTGCCAGCGGTAACCTCCGGGGGTTGGAGACCCAGTACTTC. It encodes CASGNLRGLETQYF. The chain has TRBV28 and TRBJ2-5, with a weak D call TRBD2 (6 bases). CDR1 and CDR2 from the germline V gene are MDHEN and SYDVKM. The CDR3 sequence is 14 residues long. The ends were cut back, 8 bases at V and 5 bases at J, with 18 bases in the middle.